Listed below are T cell receptor beta chains from one sample, sequenced in a study of cytomegalovirus exposure and HLA in healthy donors. The data were produced by immunoSEQ multiplex PCR, yet TCRdb's version contains in-frame clones alone and is incomplete. Of approximately 110,000 clones in the sample, roughly 68% were seen once. Sample: PBMCs. Receptor source: a woman aged 30 to 39 in good health and CMV-seronegative. CDR3s include the opening cysteine and the closing phenylalanine or tryptophan. The D gene is left open where the match is weak. Not all rows give a size; the values are once, few, many and, for expanded clones, a class.

J,V,D,size,CDR3,DNA
TRBJ2-1,TRBV10-1,TRBD2,NA,CASSELAGTTQFF,TGCGCCAGCAGTGAACTAGCGGGTACCACGCAGTTCTTC
TRBJ1-6,TRBV6-4,NA,few,CASSPEHSSYNSPLHF,TGTGCCAGCAGCCCGGAGCATAGCTCCTATAATTCACCCCTCCACTTT
TRBJ2-5,TRBV7-2,NA,NA,CASSLIRDNIPQYF,TGTGCCAGCAGCTTAATCCGGGACAATATACCCCAGTACTTC
TRBJ1-1,TRBV27,NA,NA,CASSFRNRAVDQAFF,TGTGCCAGCAGTTTCCGGAACAGGGCGGTCGATCAAGCTTTCTTT
TRBJ2-2,TRBV5-1,NA,few,CASSSPREVPGELFF,TGCGCCAGCAGCTCCCCCCGTGAGGTCCCCGGGGAGCTGTTTTTT
TRBJ1-2,TRBV6-1,TRBD1,once,CASSEGTGVGYTF,TGTGCCAGCAGTGAAGGGACAGGGGTTGGCTACACCTTC
TRBJ1-2,TRBV19,NA,NA,CASRGGPRSDGYTF,TGTGCCAGTAGGGGGGGACCGCGGAGTGATGGCTACACCTTC
TRBJ2-3,TRBV2,NA,NA,CARGKGSGDGTQYF,TGTGCCAGGGGAAAAGGCTCAGGGGATGGTACGCAGTATTTT
TRBJ1-1,TRBV30,TRBD1,NA,CAWSADRVGTEAFF,TGTGCCTGGAGTGCGGACAGGGTTGGCACTGAAGCTTTCTTT
TRBJ1-1,TRBV7-2,NA,NA,CASSLSGSWSTEAFF,TGTGCCAGCAGCTTATCAGGGTCCTGGAGCACTGAAGCTTTCTTT
TRBJ2-3,TRBV5-1,NA,NA,CASSKTGWPDTQYF,TGCGCCAGCAGCAAGACGGGGTGGCCAGATACGCAGTATTTT
TRBJ1-5,TRBV28,NA,NA,CASSLDVLQGWEGSNQPQHF,TGTGCCAGCAGCCTAGATGTACTCCAGGGGTGGGAGGGTAGCAATCAGCCCCAGCATTTT
TRBJ2-7,TRBV6-5,TRBD2,NA,CASSFRLAGTYEQYF,TGTGCCAGCAGTTTCCGACTAGCGGGAACCTACGAGCAGTACTTC
TRBJ2-7,TRBV7-2,TRBD1,NA,CASSLSPGQGYEQYF,TGTGCCAGCAGCTTAAGCCCCGGACAGGGCTACGAGCAGTACTTC
TRBJ2-7,TRBV7-6,TRBD2,NA,CASSLRASGTDYEQYF,TGTGCCAGCAGCTTACGGGCTAGCGGGACCGACTACGAGCAGTACTTC
TRBJ2-7,TRBV5-6,TRBD1,NA,CASSLVGQGYEQYF,TGTGCCAGCAGCTTGGTAGGACAGGGCTACGAGCAGTACTTC
TRBJ2-7,TRBV5-1,TRBD1,NA,CASSGGQGFSYEQYF,TGCGCCAGCAGCGGCGGACAGGGCTTCTCCTACGAGCAGTACTTC
TRBJ1-2,TRBV28,NA,NA,CASNGGTNYGYTF,TGTGCCAGCAATGGGGGGACGAACTATGGCTACACCTTC
TRBJ2-1,TRBV7-2,TRBD2,NA,CASSSSGTQADEQFF,TGTGCCAGCAGTTCTAGCGGAACTCAGGCCGATGAGCAGTTCTTC
TRBJ2-5,TRBV11-2,TRBD2,NA,CASSRNNPGTSGTETQYF,TGTGCCAGCAGCCGGAATAATCCTGGGACTAGCGGGACGGAGACCCAGTACTTC
TRBJ1-2,TRBV20-1,NA,NA,CSAPQGGYTF,TGCAGTGCGCCTCAGGGTGGCTACACCTTC
TRBJ1-1,TRBV5-6,TRBD1,NA,CASRIDRAAEAFF,TGTGCCAGCAGAATAGACAGGGCCGCTGAAGCTTTCTTT
TRBJ2-3,TRBV6-1,TRBD2,few,CASSEIGTSGQSTDTQYF,TGTGCCAGCAGTGAAATCGGGACTAGCGGGCAAAGCACAGATACGCAGTATTTT
TRBJ2-3,TRBV28,TRBD2,NA,CASSLGGVPPDTQYF,TGTGCCAGCAGCCTCGGGGGGGTCCCTCCAGATACGCAGTATTTT
TRBJ1-2,TRBV7-9,TRBD1,NA,CASSHRDRAYGYTF,TGTGCCAGCAGCCACCGGGACAGGGCCTATGGCTACACCTTC
TRBJ2-7,TRBV28,TRBD1,once,CASRLTGASEQYF,TGTGCCAGCAGGCTGACAGGGGCAAGCGAGCAGTACTTC
TRBJ2-2,TRBV4-3,TRBD1,NA,CASSTRQGGATGELFF,TGCGCCAGCAGCACGAGACAGGGTGGTGCCACCGGGGAGCTGTTTTTT
TRBJ2-3,TRBV11-2,TRBD1,once,CASSLGRGQGIPTDTQYF,TGTGCCAGCAGCTTAGGAAGGGGACAGGGGATCCCGACAGATACGCAGTATTTT
TRBJ2-1,TRBV30,TRBD2,NA,CAWRGEGLAGNEQFF,TGTGCCTGGAGAGGGGAGGGACTAGCGGGAAATGAGCAGTTCTTC
TRBJ2-3,TRBV2,NA,NA,CASRQGGIGTDTQYF,TGTGCCAGCAGACAGGGGGGGATTGGTACAGATACGCAGTATTTT
TRBJ2-7,TRBV20-1,NA,few,CSALLVREQYF,TGCAGTGCACTCCTGGTGCGGGAGCAGTACTTC
TRBJ1-6,TRBV10-1,TRBD1,NA,CASSPAGTDNSPLHF,TGCGCCAGCAGTCCCGCCGGGACAGATAATTCACCCCTCCACTTT
TRBJ1-2,TRBV28,TRBD1,NA,CASSFGTGVLGDYGYTF,TGTGCCAGCAGTTTTGGGACAGGGGTATTGGGGGACTATGGCTACACCTTC
TRBJ2-1,TRBV28,NA,NA,CASSTVMVSYNEQFF,TGTGCCAGCAGTACTGTGATGGTCTCCTACAATGAGCAGTTCTTC
TRBJ2-7,TRBV11-2,TRBD2,NA,CASSAVTSGGSYEQYF,TGTGCCAGCAGCGCCGTAACTAGCGGGGGTTCCTACGAGCAGTACTTC
TRBJ1-2,TRBV9,NA,NA,CASSPSTSYLPIYGYTF,TGTGCCAGCAGCCCTTCAACCTCCTATCTACCTATCTATGGCTACACCTTC
TRBJ1-3,TRBV5-1,TRBD1,NA,CASSAQGASGNTIYF,TGCGCCAGCAGCGCACAGGGGGCTTCTGGAAACACCATATATTTT
TRBJ2-5,TRBV4-3,NA,NA,CASSQGLGEETQYF,TGCGCCAGCAGCCAAGGACTAGGGGAAGAGACCCAGTACTTC
TRBJ1-2,TRBV28,NA,NA,CASSFSVGIAGYTF,TGTGCCAGCAGTTTTTCAGTCGGGATTGCTGGCTACACCTTC
TRBJ2-1,TRBV11-3,TRBD2,few,CASSLWGGTNEQFF,TGTGCCAGCAGCCTTTGGGGGGGGACTAATGAGCAGTTCTTC
TRBJ2-5,TRBV27,TRBD2,NA,CASRKQGLADTYETQYF,TGTGCCAGCAGAAAGCAAGGACTAGCCGATACTTACGAGACCCAGTACTTC
TRBJ1-5,TRBV7-2,NA,NA,CASSFWENQPQHF,TGTGCCAGCAGCTTTTGGGAGAATCAGCCCCAGCATTTT
TRBJ2-7,TRBV6-5,TRBD2,NA,CASSLRTSGFHEQYF,TGTGCCAGCAGCTTGCGCACTAGCGGGTTCCACGAGCAGTACTTC
TRBJ1-2,TRBV30,NA,NA,CAWSVQGVGYGYTF,TGTGCCTGGAGTGTACAAGGGGTCGGCTATGGCTACACCTTC
TRBJ2-7,TRBV6-6,TRBD1,once,CASRSQGVDYEQYF,TGTGCCAGCAGATCACAGGGGGTTGACTACGAGCAGTACTTC
TRBJ2-1,TRBV6-1,TRBD2,NA,CASTLGTSGSFFF,TGTGCCAGCACCCTTGGAACTAGCGGGAGTTTTTTCTTC